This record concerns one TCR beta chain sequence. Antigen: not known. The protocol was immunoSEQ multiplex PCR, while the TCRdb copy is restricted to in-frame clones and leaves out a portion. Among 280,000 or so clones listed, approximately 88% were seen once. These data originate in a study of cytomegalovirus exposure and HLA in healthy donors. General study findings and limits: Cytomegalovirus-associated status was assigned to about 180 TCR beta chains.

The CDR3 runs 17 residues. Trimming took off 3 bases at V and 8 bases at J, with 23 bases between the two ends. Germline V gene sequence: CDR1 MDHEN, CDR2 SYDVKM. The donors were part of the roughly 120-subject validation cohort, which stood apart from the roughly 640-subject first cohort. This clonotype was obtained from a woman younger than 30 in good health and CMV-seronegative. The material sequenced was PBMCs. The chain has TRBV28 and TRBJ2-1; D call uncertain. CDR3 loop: CASSFGRGLVRGDEQFF. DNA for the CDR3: TGTGCCAGCAGTTTTGGTAGAGGCCTAGTACGAGGCGATGAGCAGTTCTTC.